This T cell receptor beta chain was profiled in a study of OX40 agonist ivuxolimab in advanced cancers. Study-wide context: The study enrolled dose-escalation patients with hepatocellular carcinoma, melanoma, renal cell or head and neck cancer. Prior anti-PD-1, anti-PD-L1 or anti-CTLA-4 therapy was allowed; 35% to 40% had some.

Study-level findings and limits: Blood T cells, both CD4+ and CD8+, expanded clonally by week 6 at 0.1 to 3.0 mg/kg. On average, a greater number of expanded clones characterised CD8+ T cells relative to CD4+.

Method: immunoSEQ multiplex PCR; TCRdb's copy keeps in-frame clones and lacks some. The top ten clones hold about 7.9% of a sample with about 67,000 clones, around 81% of them seen once. As concerns this clone: Its matching antigen is unknown.

V lost 4 bases, J lost 10 bases, and 20 bases lay in between. Germline V gene data show CDR1 as MDHEN and CDR2 as SYDVKM. CDR3 length: 15 residues. This rearrangement joins TRBV28 to TRBJ1-5, with D possibly being TRBD1 (5 bases). Sequencing was performed on CD4+ or CD8+ T cells sorted from blood, taken in a trial of the OX40 agonist ivuxolimab. The sequence derives from an adult with an advanced solid tumor such as melanoma, head and neck, liver or kidney cancer. The CDR3 DNA follows: TGTGCCAGCAGTTACGAATTTGGGACCAAACCCCCCCAGCATTTT. This gives the protein CASSYEFGTKPPQHF. Full variable domain (outside the CDR3, taken from reference TRBV28 and TRBJ1-5): DVKVTQSSRYLVKRTGEKVFLECVQDMDHENMFWYRQDPGLGLRLIYFSYDVKMKEKGDIPEGYSVSREKKERFSLILESASTNQTSMYLCASSYEFGTKPPQHFGDGTRLSIL.